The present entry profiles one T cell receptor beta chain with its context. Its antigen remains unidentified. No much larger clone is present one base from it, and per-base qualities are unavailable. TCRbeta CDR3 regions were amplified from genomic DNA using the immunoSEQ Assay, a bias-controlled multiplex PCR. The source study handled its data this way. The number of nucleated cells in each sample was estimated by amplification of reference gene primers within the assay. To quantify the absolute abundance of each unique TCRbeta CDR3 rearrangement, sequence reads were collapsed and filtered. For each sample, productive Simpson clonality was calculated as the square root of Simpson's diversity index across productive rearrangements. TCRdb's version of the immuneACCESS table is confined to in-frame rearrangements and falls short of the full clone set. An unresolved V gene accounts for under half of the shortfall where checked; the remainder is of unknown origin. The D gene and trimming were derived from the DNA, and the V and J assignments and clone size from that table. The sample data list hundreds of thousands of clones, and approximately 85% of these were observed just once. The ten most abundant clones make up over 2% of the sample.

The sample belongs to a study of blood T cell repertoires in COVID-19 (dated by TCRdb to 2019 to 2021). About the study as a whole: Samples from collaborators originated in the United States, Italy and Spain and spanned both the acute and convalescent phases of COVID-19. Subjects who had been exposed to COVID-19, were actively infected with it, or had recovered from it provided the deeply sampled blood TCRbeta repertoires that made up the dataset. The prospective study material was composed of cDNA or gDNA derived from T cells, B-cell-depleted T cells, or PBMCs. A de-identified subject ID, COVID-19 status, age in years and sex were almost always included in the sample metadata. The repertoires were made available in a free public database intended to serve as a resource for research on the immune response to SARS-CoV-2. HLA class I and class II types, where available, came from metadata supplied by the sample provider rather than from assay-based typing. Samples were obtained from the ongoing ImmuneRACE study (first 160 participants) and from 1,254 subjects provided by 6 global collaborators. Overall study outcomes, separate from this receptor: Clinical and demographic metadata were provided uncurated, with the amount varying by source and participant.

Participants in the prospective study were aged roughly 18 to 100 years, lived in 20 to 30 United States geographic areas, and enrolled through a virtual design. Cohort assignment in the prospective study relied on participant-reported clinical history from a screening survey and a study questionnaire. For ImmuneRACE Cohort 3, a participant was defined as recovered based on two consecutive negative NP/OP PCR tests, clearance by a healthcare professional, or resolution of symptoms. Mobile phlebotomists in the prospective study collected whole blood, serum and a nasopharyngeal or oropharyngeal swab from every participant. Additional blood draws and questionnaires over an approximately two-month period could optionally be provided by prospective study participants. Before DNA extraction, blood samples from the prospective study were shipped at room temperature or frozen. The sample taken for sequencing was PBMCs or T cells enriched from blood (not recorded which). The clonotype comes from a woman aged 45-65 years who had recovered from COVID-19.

The sequence in DNA is TGTGCCAGCAGCACAGGGACAGGGAATAATTATGAAGCTTTCTTT. Its amino acids are CASSTGTGNNYEAFF. The chain is made from TRBV9 and TRBJ1-1; 9 of the junction bases match TRBD1. Ends trimmed: V by 4 bases, J by 7 bases; bases unmatched to a gene: 11. CDR1 and CDR2 (SGDLS, YYNGEE) derive from the germline V gene. Counted from cysteine to phenylalanine, this CDR3 has 15 amino acids. Here the CDR3 DNA is all that survives: 45 bases in frame from base 1.